Described below is a single TCR beta chain sequence and its context. Its antigen is not identified. The CDR3 runs to 11 residues. The V gene's germline CDR1 is DFQATT and CDR2 SNEGSKA (reference sequence). With V trimmed by 5 bases and J by 8 bases, 2 bases remained unmatched. The data were taken from a study of cytomegalovirus exposure and HLA in healthy donors. Findings of the study overall: Productive status was seen about 87% or about 30% of the time for most TCR beta V segments in an earlier analysis. Reportedly, diagnosis of cytomegalovirus status by the classifier showed high specificity and sensitivity.

PCR primers comprised 60 Vbeta and 13 Jbeta primers. TCRdb's copy holds only in-frame clones and misses some; the assay was immunoSEQ multiplex PCR. The sample records about 130,000 clones, about four fifths being singletons. This TCR was sampled from a woman aged 40 to 49 in good health and CMV-seronegative. Sequencing used PBMCs. J is TRBJ1-4 and V is TRBV20-1; 7 nucleotides line up with TRBD1. The CDR3 DNA sequence: TGCAGTGCTCTACAGGGGGAAAAACTGTTTTTT. Translation gives CSALQGEKLFF.